Listed here is a single T cell receptor beta chain. Its antigen is not known. cDNA libraries for TCR alpha and TCR beta, carrying sample barcodes and UMIs, came from 5'RACE with constant-segment primers. TCRdb used MiXCR to reprocess the 5' RACE reads, holding one entry per CDR3 protein. The table lists about 120,000 distinct CDR3 sequences, 20% to 25% of them singletons. This entry is derived from a study of T-cell memory formation after mild COVID-19. Study outcomes and limitations: Clones that contracted from day 15 to 85 were balanced CD4/CD8, while later expanders leaned CD4+. Second-wave clones reaching peak frequency on day 37 lacked confirmed SARS-CoV-2 specificity.

Germline V gene data show CDR1 as SGHVS and CDR2 as FNYEAQ. V lost 6 bases, J lost 0 bases, and 11 bases lay in between. The CDR3 totals 14 residues. This clonotype originated in a man younger than 35 who had mild COVID-19 (a few samples of this study predate the infection). Cell type and time point are not known. J is TRBJ1-1 and V is TRBV7-6; no clear D. The source material was PBMCs or a T cell subset sorted from them (not recorded which). CDR3 loop: CASRPRSVNTEAFF. The CDR3 DNA reads as TGTGCCAGCAGACCTCGGAGCGTGAACACTGAAGCTTTCTTT. Full variable domain (missing parts from reference TRBV7-6 and TRBJ1-1): GAGVSQSPRYKVTKRGQDVALRCDPISGHVSLYWYRQALGQGPEFLTYFNYEAQQDKSGLPNDRFSAERPEGSISTLTIQRTEQRDSAMYRCASRPRSVNTEAFFGQGTRLTVV.